One and the same sample provided the 20 T cell receptor beta chains below, sequenced in a study of CD8 T cells in Susac syndrome. cDNA came from around 0.5 to 1 ug RNA primed by random hexamers. TCRdb used MiXCR to reprocess the immunoSEQ multiplex PCR reads, holding one entry per CDR3 protein. This repertoire shows 250,000 to 350,000 distinct CDR3 sequences, under 95% found once; its top ten account for less than 0.08%. Sample: CD4+ T cells from PBMCs. These receptor sequences come from a human donor with multiple sclerosis.

The CDR3 reads CASSLSAGGLGKDYGYTF. The CDR3 nucleotides are TGTGCCAGCAGCTTAAGCGCCGGGGGCCTAGGGAAGGACTATGGCTACACCTTC. The rearrangement joins TRBV7-3 to TRBJ1-2; possible D gene TRBD1, 6 bases. Germline CDR1 SGHTA, CDR2 FQGTGA. The germline V and J ends were trimmed by 1 base and 3 bases, with 21 bases remaining between them. The length of the CDR3 is 18 residues. The variable domain in full, completed from reference TRBV7-3 and TRBJ1-2, reads GAGVSQTPSNKVTEKGKYVELRCDPISGHTALYWYRQSLGQGPEFLIYFQGTGAADDSGLPNDRFFAVRPEGSVSTLKIQRTERGDSAVYLCASSLSAGGLGKDYGYTFGSGTRLTVV.

The chain employs TRBV4-2 and TRBJ1-3, with TRBD1 identical over 7 bases. The CDR3 loop spans 18 amino acids. The germline V gene has CDR1 LGHNA and CDR2 YNFKEQ. V was pared by 0 bases and J by 6 bases, with 14 bases of the junction left unmatched. The CDR3 DNA sequence: TGTGCCAGCAGCCAAGATTCCCCCTCGACAGGGTATGAAAACACCATATATTTT. It encodes CASSQDSPSTGYENTIYF.

The gene calls are TRBV5-1 and TRBJ2-3; 13 nucleotides agree with TRBD2. Unmatched junction bases numbered 4, after V lost 0 bases and J lost 6 bases. The CDR3 consists of 16 residues. CDR1 is SGHRS, CDR2 YFSETQ, per germline. The CDR3 DNA reads TGCGCCAGCAGCTTGGAGGGACTAGCGGGATGGGATACGCAGTATTTT. Protein: CASSLEGLAGWDTQYF.

The chain is built from TRBV7-9 and TRBJ2-5; 7 bases agree with TRBD2. Germline trimming cut 4 bases from V and 7 bases from J; bases unmatched to any gene: 12. The CDR3 extends over 15 amino acids. Germline CDR1 SEHNR, CDR2 FQNEAQ (reference sequence). The CDR3 loop is CASSSVTSAPGTQYF. The CDR3 nucleotides are TGTGCCAGCAGCTCAGTCACTAGCGCCCCTGGGACCCAGTACTTC.

CDR3 sequence (DNA): TGTGCCAGCAGTTTAGCGCAGGGCCAGCCCCAGCATTTT. This translates into CASSLAQGQPQHF. The chain couples TRBV12-3 or TRBV12-4 to TRBJ1-5, with D tentatively TRBD1 (5 bases). Trimming removed 0 bases from V and 7 bases from J, with 7 bases in between. There are 13 residues in the CDR3.

The rearrangement links TRBV6-6 to TRBJ1-4, with D maybe TRBD1 (6 bases). This CDR3 region has 15 residues. Deletions cut 5 bases from V and 5 bases from J, with 15 bases between. CDR1 is MNHNY and CDR2 is SVGAGI in the germline V gene (reference sequence). CDR3 nucleotide sequence: TGTGCCAGCAGTCCCCCCAGGGGCCAGAATGAAAAACTGTTTTTT. Translating it yields CASSPPRGQNEKLFF.

This clonotype was detected only once. V is TRBV30 and J is TRBJ2-7; no clear D gene. Germline lookup yields CDR1 GTSNPN and CDR2 SVGIG (reference sequence). Trimming removed 7 bases at V and 3 bases at J, with 10 bases between. The CDR3 contains 11 residues. The CDR3 is CASWRNYEQYF. As DNA, the CDR3 is TGTGCCTCCTGGCGCAACTACGAGCAGTACTTC.

The V call is TRBV30, the J call TRBJ2-1, with 12 bases matching TRBD1. Germline assignment: CDR1 GTSNPN and CDR2 SVGIG (reference sequence). V gave up 3 bases and J gave up 8 bases; unmatched junction bases: 5. The CDR3 spans 14 residues. The CDR3 sequence is CAWSRDRGLDEQFF. Written as DNA, the CDR3 is TGTGCCTGGAGCCGGGACAGGGGGCTCGATGAGCAGTTCTTC.

The chain joins TRBV2 to TRBJ2-2; D gene unclear. The V end was cut by 7 bases, the J end by 3 bases, with 15 bases between. The V gene's germline CDR1 is SNHLY and CDR2 FYNNEI. This CDR3 region has 15 residues. In nucleotides, the CDR3 is TGTGCCAGCAAAATAGGGCGGTCGTACACCGGGGAGCTGTTTTTT. Translated, it gives CASKIGRSYTGELFF.

The chain is built from TRBV7-2 and TRBJ2-3; no definite D call. The length of the CDR3 is 12 residues. Trimming pared 2 bases from V and 9 bases from J, leaving 9 bases between. Germline lookup yields CDR1 SGHTA and CDR2 FQGNSA. The CDR3 sequence is CASSLRSRTQYF. The CDR3 nucleotides read TGTGCCAGCAGCTTAAGATCGAGGACGCAGTATTTT.

The chain links TRBV2 to TRBJ1-2; 9 bases line up with TRBD1. The CDR3 covers 16 residues. Germline CDR1 reads SNHLY; CDR2 reads FYNNEI. Unmatched junction bases numbered 8, after V lost 5 bases and J lost 1 base. The CDR3 DNA follows: TGTGCCAGCAGTTATTCTGCGACAGGGGGTAACTATGGCTACACCTTC. Translating gives CASSYSATGGNYGYTF.

V and J are TRBV6-5 and TRBJ2-6; no firm D call. The CDR3 runs 15 residues. Deletions cut 6 bases from V and 0 bases from J, with 9 bases between. Germline-derived CDR1 and CDR2 are MNHEY and SVGAGI. This CDR3 reads CASRSPYSGANVLTF. CDR3 nucleotides: TGTGCCAGCAGGTCTCCCTACTCTGGGGCCAACGTCCTGACTTTC.

The V gene is TRBV6-1, the J gene TRBJ2-7; 13 bases fit TRBD2. Germline CDR1 is MNHNS and CDR2 is SASEGT. J was trimmed by 0 bases and V by 6 bases; bases with no gene match: 5. The CDR3 spans 16 residues. DNA of the CDR3: TGTGCCAGCAGCCGGACTAGCGGGGGCCTCTCCTACGAGCAGTACTTC. Its protein is CASSRTSGGLSYEQYF.

The rearrangement links TRBV5-1 to TRBJ2-2; 7 bases align to TRBD2. J was trimmed by 3 bases and V by 2 bases; bases with no gene match: 4. The CDR3 length is 15 residues. Per germline, CDR1 SGHRS and CDR2 YFSETQ. The CDR3 nucleotides read TGCGCCAGCAGCTTAAGGGCGGGGGACACCGGGGAGCTGTTTTTT. This sequence encodes CASSLRAGDTGELFF.

The chain combines TRBV29-1 with TRBJ1-1; D is uncertain. The V end lost 4 bases, the J end lost 6 bases, and 9 bases lay between the germline ends. The CDR3 loop spans 11 amino acids. Germline CDR1 is SQVTM and CDR2 is ANQGSEA. The CDR3 DNA reads TGCAGCGTTGCCCTCGGCGCTGAAGCTTTCTTT. It codes for CSVALGAEAFF.

This clonotype has a single count. This chain joins TRBV30 and TRBJ2-3; D possibly uses TRBD1 or TRBD2 (5 bases each). The V gene lost 5 bases and the J gene lost 6 bases, with 12 bases spanning the gap. Germline values: CDR1 GTSNPN, CDR2 SVGIG (reference sequence). This CDR3 comprises 12 residues. For the CDR3, the DNA is TGTGCCTGGGCGGGCCAGGGCGATACGCAGTATTTT. Translated: CAWAGQGDTQYF.

The chain links TRBV4-1 to TRBJ2-1; perhaps TRBD2 as D (7 bases). The V gene's germline CDR1 is MGHRA and CDR2 YSYEKL. The CDR3 extends over 14 amino acids. Trimming pared 2 bases from V and 9 bases from J, leaving 14 bases between. CDR3 sequence reads: CASSQTRGGAEQFF. The CDR3 DNA reads as TGCGCCAGCAGCCAAACCAGGGGAGGGGCTGAGCAGTTCTTC.

The chain recombines TRBV6-1 with TRBJ1-1; the match to TRBD1 covers 9 bases. CDR3 length: 14 amino acids. Germline CDR1 is MNHNS and CDR2 is SASEGT. With 5 bases clipped from V and 5 bases from J, the junction kept 6 bases outside the gene matches. The CDR3 coding sequence is TGTGCCAGCAGTAATAACAGGGGGCGAACTGAAGCTTTCTTT. Residues: CASSNNRGRTEAFF.

V usage is TRBV6-1 and J usage is TRBJ1-4; 9 nucleotides agree with TRBD1. After removal of 6 bases from V and 3 bases from J, the junction contained 2 bases not matched to a gene. Germline V CDR1 and CDR2: MNHNS, SASEGT. This CDR3 has 14 amino acids. The CDR3 DNA reads TGTGCCAGCAGCCGACAGGGGGCTAATGAAAAACTGTTTTTT. This sequence encodes CASSRQGANEKLFF.

The chain joins TRBV11-2 to TRBJ2-1; 15 bases match TRBD2. The CDR3 totals 16 residues. Trimming took 5 bases from V and 8 from J; bases not matched to a gene: 7. Germline lookup yields CDR1 SGHAT and CDR2 FQNNGV. DNA for the CDR3: TGTGCCAGCAGCACCTGGACTAGCGGGGGGGGCGATGAGCAGTTCTTC. As protein: CASSTWTSGGGDEQFF.